This TCR beta chain comes out of a study of T cells in Graves' hyperthyroidism and ophthalmopathy. Study-level points and caveats: In blood, most of the thyroid clonotypes expanded above 0.001 were also present.

Ophthalmopathy patients had moderate-to-severe active disease, CAS ≥3, NOSPECS ≥4, and disease duration under 3 months. A patient was excluded if there was uncontrolled infection, other autoimmune disease, pregnancy or lactation. Source material for PBMCs was less than 12 ml fresh peripheral blood. The junction had 4 bases not matched to a gene; V was cut back by 2 bases and J by 0 bases. Germline assignment: CDR1 LGHDT and CDR2 YNNKEL (reference sequence). The CDR3 has 16 amino acids. This clonotype was detected a few times. The antigen is undetermined. Amplification targeted TCR beta CDR3 regions from RNA transcripts. Researchers ran a first-round RT-PCR on the TCR CDR3 using the HTBI primer set. MiXCR, run by TCRdb on the multiplex PCR reads, gives a single entry per CDR3 protein. Among fewer than 450,000 distinct CDR3 sequences, about 14% were seen once, and the ten largest hold 25% to 30%.

This TCR derives from a man aged 50-59 years with Graves' ophthalmopathy. This chain joins TRBV3-1 and TRBJ2-1; 7 nucleotides line up with TRBD2. Specimen: blood. CDR3 region: CASSQLLASSYNEQFF. The CDR3 bases are TGTGCCAGCAGCCAATTACTAGCGTCCTCCTACAATGAGCAGTTCTTC.